The 13 T cell receptor beta chains below come from one sample, sequenced in a study of liver allograft versus peripheral blood T cells. Overall study context: What was compared were the T cell receptor repertoires in transplanted livers and those in the peripheral blood of recipients.

TCRdb used MiXCR to reprocess the reads, holding one entry per CDR3 protein. The sample has some 52 distinct CDR3 sequences. Every receptor here comes from a human patient who had a liver transplant. Part of the T cell pool may stem from the graft donor.

In its sample, this clonotype is medium-sized. The chain employs TRBV6-5 and TRBJ1-5; tentatively, D is TRBD1 (6 bases). The CDR3 extends over 14 amino acids. V gave up 9 bases and J gave up 0 bases, with 12 bases separating them. Germline V gene data show CDR1 as MNHEY and CDR2 as SVGAGI. The CDR3 DNA reads TGTGCCAGTTCCGGAGGGGGTAGCAATCAGCCCCAGCATTTT. Translating it yields CASSGGGSNQPQHF.

The chain links TRBV19 to TRBJ1-5; TRBD1 might be the D (6 bases). Germline loops: CDR1 LNHDA, CDR2 SQIVND (reference sequence). The CDR3 is 13 residues long. V was clipped by 8 bases and J by 3 bases, with 11 bases between them. The CDR3 is CASQQGSNQPQHF. For the CDR3, the DNA is TGTGCCAGTCAACAGGGTTCCAATCAGCCCCAGCATTTT.

By share of the sample, this clonotype is large. The chain joins TRBV6-5 to TRBJ2-1; D may be TRBD1 (5 bases). There are 13 residues in the CDR3. Germline V CDR1 and CDR2: MNHEY, SVGAGI. Trimming shortened V by 0 bases and J by 8 bases, and 8 bases separated the two germline ends. CDR3 region: CASSYSGDDEQFF. CDR3 sequence (DNA): TGTGCCAGCAGTTACTCAGGGGATGATGAGCAGTTCTTC.

The chain employs TRBV19 and TRBJ1-4; D call uncertain. Germline loops: CDR1 LNHDA, CDR2 SQIVND (reference sequence). This CDR3 contains 13 residues. Trimming stripped 5 bases from V and 10 bases from J, with 14 bases between. For the CDR3, the DNA is TGTGCCAGTAGTGCGCCGGGCCGCGGAAAACTGTTTTTT. It encodes CASSAPGRGKLFF.

The chain links TRBV18 to TRBJ2-5; D assignment may be TRBD1 or TRBD2 (5 bases each). CDR3 size: 15 residues. The V end was cut by 3 bases, the J end by 5 bases, with 16 bases between. Germline assignment: CDR1 KGHSH and CDR2 LQKENI. The CDR3 protein is CASSPPGHPGETQYF. The DNA for the CDR3 is TGTGCCAGCTCACCTCCCGGACACCCGGGGGAGACCCAGTACTTC. Combining the CDR3 with reference TRBV18 and TRBJ2-5 gives the whole variable domain NAGVMQNPRHLVRRRGQEARLRCSPMKGHSHVYWYRQLPEEGLKFMVYLQKENIIDESGMPKERFSAEFPKEGPSILRIQQVVRGDSAAYFCASSPPGHPGETQYFGPGTRLLVL.

As regards this clonotype: A much larger clone lies a single base off, so this may be a read error. The chain employs TRBV19 and TRBJ1-6; 7 bases line up with TRBD1. CDR1 is LNHDA and CDR2 is SQIVND in the germline V gene (reference sequence). The CDR3 has 14 residues. The CDR3 spells CASSSGTENSPLYF. The CDR3 nucleotides read TGTGCCAGTAGTTCCGGGACAGAGAATTCACCCCTCTACTTT.

This clonotype was observed at least ten times. The chain has TRBV20-1 and TRBJ2-7; D call uncertain. The CDR3 extends over 11 amino acids. The germline V gene has CDR1 DFQATT and CDR2 SNEGSKA (reference sequence). V lost 8 bases and J lost 1, with 9 bases in between. The CDR3 loop reads CSPDGSYEQYF. CDR3 DNA sequence: TGCAGTCCGGACGGATCCTACGAGCAGTACTTC.

The J gene is TRBJ1-2, the V gene TRBV6-1; tentative D call: TRBD1 (6 bases). The CDR3 is 14 amino acids. Trimming took 2 bases from V and 6 from J, leaving 13 bases between them. The V gene's germline CDR1 is MNHNS and CDR2 SASEGT. DNA of the CDR3: TGTGCCAGCAGTGAACCCGAGGGGGGGAATGGCTACACCTTC. This encodes CASSEPEGGNGYTF.

This clonotype was seen many times. This chain joins TRBV20-1 and TRBJ2-5; no clear D. This CDR3 has 13 amino acids. V was cut by 2 bases and J by 3 bases, with 10 bases left in between. Germline CDR1 and CDR2: DFQATT and SNEGSKA (reference sequence). DNA for the CDR3: TGCAGTGCTAGACCCTACGGAGAAGAGACCCAGTACTTC. It codes for CSARPYGEETQYF.

This clonotype is deemed hyperexpanded. V gene TRBV24-1 combines with J gene TRBJ1-1; D uncertain. The CDR3 covers 15 residues. V was cut by 0 bases and J by 1 base, with 8 bases left in between. Per germline, CDR1 KGHDR and CDR2 SFDVKD. The CDR3 loop is CATSDLRRTNTEAFF. The CDR3, as DNA: TGTGCCACCAGTGATTTGAGGAGGACGAACACTGAAGCTTTCTTT.

This clonotype is large by share. The chain employs TRBV11-2 and TRBJ1-1; no firm D call. The germline CDR1 and CDR2 sequences are SGHAT and FQNNGV. Trimming removed 4 bases from V and 1 base from J, with 7 bases in between. The length of the CDR3 is 13 residues. Here the CDR3 DNA reads TGTGCCAGCAGCTCATGGTCGAACACTGAAGCTTTCTTT. Protein: CASSSWSNTEAFF.

In its sample, this clonotype is large (0.1 to 1%). V is TRBV5-4 and J is TRBJ2-3; D perhaps matches TRBD2 (5 bases). The CDR3 totals 14 residues. Germline V gene lookup returns CDR1 SGHNT and CDR2 YYREEE (reference sequence). The V end lost 1 base, the J end lost 6 bases, and 12 bases lay between the germline ends. CDR3 DNA sequence: TGTGCCAGCAGCTTGCTTAGCGCGGAGGATACGCAGTATTTT. Translating it yields CASSLLSAEDTQYF.

In its sample, this clonotype is medium-sized (0.01 to 0.1%). V is TRBV19 and J is TRBJ1-6; 7 bases line up with TRBD1. V gave up 5 bases and J gave up 7 bases; unmatched junction bases: 5. Germline CDR1 reads LNHDA; CDR2 reads SQIVND (reference sequence). The CDR3 has 14 residues. CDR3 DNA sequence: TGTGCCAGTAGTTCCGGGACAGAGAATTCACCCCTCCACTTT. The encoded protein is CASSSGTENSPLHF.